Given below is one TCR beta chain in context. This sample is drawn from a study of shared clonotypes between healthy human individuals. V lost 3 bases and J 1 base, leaving 6 bases between the germline ends. This CDR3 has 13 residues. Germline V CDR1 and CDR2: ENHRY, SYGVKD. Some clones are missing from TCRdb's copy, which holds only in-frame ones; the method was immunoSEQ multiplex PCR. Counted here are some 790,000 clones, over 55% occurring once; the ten biggest clones make up approximately 1.7%. The sample consisted of memory CD4+ T cells sorted from blood. Documented subset: CD45RA-negative fraction. The origin of this receptor is a woman aged 25-40 years in good health. This sequence joins TRBV10-3 and TRBJ1-1; D not certain. CDR3 residues: CAISESGNTEAFF. As DNA, the CDR3 is TGTGCCATCAGTGAATCAGGGAACACTGAAGCTTTCTTT.